One and the same sample provided the 10 T cell receptor beta chains below, sequenced in a study of cytomegalovirus exposure and HLA in healthy donors. 13 Jbeta primers and 60 Vbeta primers were used for the PCR. Sequenced by immunoSEQ multiplex PCR; TCRdb stores in-frame clones only, minus some. Here the sample spans around 160,000 clones, 70% being singletons. Sequencing input: PBMCs. The receptors were sampled from a man between 18 and 29 years old in good health and CMV-seropositive.

With regard to this clone: Other nucleotide sequences in the sample specify the same CDR3. The chain combines TRBV30 with TRBJ1-1; D may be TRBD1 (6 bases). Trimming took 3 bases from V and 1 from J, leaving 9 bases between them. Per the germline V gene, CDR1 is GTSNPN and CDR2 is SVGIG (reference sequence). The length of the CDR3 is 13 residues. CDR3 in DNA: TGTGCCTGGAGCAGGGGCCCGAACACTGAAGCTTTCTTT. Its translation: CAWSRGPNTEAFF.

The V and J genes are TRBV14 and TRBJ2-5; maybe TRBD2 (6 bases). CDR1 is SGHDN, CDR2 FVKESK, per germline. Deletions cut 4 bases from V and 2 bases from J, with 8 bases between. CDR3 length equals 13 residues. The CDR3 region is CASSRLVQETQYF. The CDR3 bases are TGTGCCAGCAGCCGACTAGTGCAAGAGACCCAGTACTTC. The variable domain in full, with the rest retrieved from reference TRBV14 and TRBJ2-5, is EAGVTQFPSHSVIEKGQTVTLRCDPISGHDNLYWYRRVMGKEIKFLLHFVKESKQDESGMPNNRFLAERTGGTYSTLKVQPAELEDSGVYFCASSRLVQETQYFGPGTRLLVL.

The chain carries TRBV5-5 and TRBJ1-1; TRBD1 matches 9 bases. The CDR3 runs to 14 residues. Losses at the gene ends were 0 bases for V and 7 bases for J; bases not matched to a gene: 4. Germline CDR1 reads SGHKS; CDR2 reads YYEKEE (reference sequence). The CDR3 coding sequence is TGTGCCAGCAGCTTGGAGGACAGGGGTCTTGAAGCTTTCTTT. This translates into CASSLEDRGLEAFF.

V gene TRBV30 combines with J gene TRBJ2-1; no clear D. CDR1 is GTSNPN and CDR2 is SVGIG in the germline V gene (reference sequence). Trimming cost V 2 bases and J 4 bases, with 6 bases left between them. This CDR3 has 12 residues. The CDR3 protein is CAWSSGYNEQFF. The CDR3 nucleotides are TGTGCCTGGAGTTCCGGGTACAATGAGCAGTTCTTC.

The rearrangement joins TRBV5-1 to TRBJ2-1; 7 nucleotides match TRBD1. The length of the CDR3 is 15 residues. In germline, CDR1 is SGHRS, CDR2 YFSETQ. Germline trimming cut 2 bases from V and 4 bases from J; bases unmatched to any gene: 6. For the CDR3, the DNA is TGCGCCAGCAGCTTTGGGGACAGAGATTACAATGAGCAGTTCTTC. It yields the protein CASSFGDRDYNEQFF. The full variable domain, in which reference TRBV5-1 and TRBJ2-1 provide the parts outside the CDR3, is KAGVTQTPRYLIKTRGQQVTLSCSPISGHRSVSWYQQTPGQGLQFLFEYFSETQRNKGNFPGRFSGRQFSNSRSEMNVSTLELGDSALYLCASSFGDRDYNEQFFGPGTRLTVL.

The V gene is TRBV7-6, the J gene TRBJ1-4; 8 nucleotides agree with TRBD1. V shed 2 bases and J 3 bases; nucleotides not matched to a gene: 2. The CDR3 runs 15 residues. CDR1 and CDR2 from the germline V gene are SGHVS and FNYEAQ. DNA for the CDR3: TGTGCCAGCAGCTTACTGGGACAGGCTAATGAAAAACTGTTTTTT. Translating it yields CASSLLGQANEKLFF.

CDR3 amino acids: CATSSDRQSSYNEQFF. The CDR3 DNA reads as TGTGCCACCAGCAGTGACCGACAGAGCTCCTACAATGAGCAGTTCTTC. The chain has TRBV15 and TRBJ2-1, with a tentative D call TRBD1 (5 bases). The CDR3 length is 16 residues. V was shortened by 3 bases and J by 0 bases, with 12 bases between the two germline ends. Germline V gene sequence: CDR1 LNHNV, CDR2 YYDKDF (reference sequence).

The chain uses TRBV6-4 and TRBJ1-1; no reliable D call. This CDR3 has 13 amino acids. The germline V and J ends were trimmed by 2 bases and 1 base, with 5 bases remaining between them. Germline loops: CDR1 MRHNA, CDR2 SNTAGT. CDR3 sequence reads: CASSDGRNTEAFF. In DNA, the CDR3 is TGTGCCAGCAGTGACGGGAGGAACACTGAAGCTTTCTTT.

CDR3 sequence reads: CASRATGVGTEAFF. The CDR3 region has the DNA TGTGCCAGCAGGGCCACAGGGGTCGGGACTGAAGCTTTCTTT. The chain couples TRBV2 to TRBJ1-1; 7 bases are shared with TRBD1. V gave up 6 bases and J gave up 5 bases; unmatched junction bases: 9. Germline assignment: CDR1 SNHLY and CDR2 FYNNEI. This CDR3 region has 14 residues.

The CDR3 region is CACHGCRGDSNQPQHF. As DNA, the CDR3 is TGTGCCTGCCACGGGTGCAGGGGTGATAGCAATCAGCCCCAGCATTTT. V and J are TRBV9 and TRBJ1-5, with D perhaps matching TRBD1 (6 bases). Germline CDR1 reads SGDLS; CDR2 reads YYNGEE. The CDR3 spans 16 residues. V was trimmed by 10 bases and J by 0 bases, leaving 20 bases between them.